Listed below are T cell receptor beta chains from one sample, sequenced in a study of blood T cells in healthy people across ages. TCRdb re-called the 5' RACE reads through MiXCR, storing one row per CDR3 protein. The data show some 1.4 million distinct CDR3 sequences, roughly 40% seen once. Specimen: blood. The receptors here all came from a woman aged 18-29 years in good health. Each CDR3 is given with its conserved first and last residue. A D gene is named only where the DNA matches it firmly. Clone size is shown for a subset of rows, as once, few, many or a class of expanded clone.

j_call d_call v_call clone_size cdr3_nt cdr3_aa
TRBJ2-7 TRBD1 TRBV6-1 - TGTGCCAGCAGTGAGATGACAGGGATCAACTACGAGCAGTACTTC CASSEMTGINYEQYF
TRBJ2-1 - TRBV13 - TGTGCCAGCAGCTTATGGGGGCAGGGGACCCACAATGAGCAGTTCTTC CASSLWGQGTHNEQFF
TRBJ1-2 - TRBV28 few TGTGCTGAGAGGGGCGGATTGGGTGGCTACACCTTC CAERGGLGGYTF
TRBJ1-2 - TRBV27 few TGTGCCAGCGCAGGGTCGGGTGGCTACACCTTC CASAGSGGYTF
TRBJ1-6 - TRBV6-4 - TGTGCCCCCAGGCCTGGGAGCTCCTATAATTCACCCCTCCACTTT CAPRPGSSYNSPLHF
TRBJ2-3 - TRBV11-3 - TGTGCCAGCAGCCCCCGTGGAGAGGGTTTAGCAGATACGCAGTATTTT CASSPRGEGLADTQYF
TRBJ2-6 - TRBV18 once TGTGCCAGCTCGACAGACTCTGGGGCCAACGTCCTGACTTTC CASSTDSGANVLTF
TRBJ2-7 - TRBV27 few TGTGCCAGCAGTTTACTTAGCAAACTATACGAGCAGTACTTC CASSLLSKLYEQYF
TRBJ2-1 TRBD2 TRBV3-1 few TGTGCCAGCAGCCAAGCCCCTAGCGGCGCCTACAATGAGCAGTTCTTC CASSQAPSGAYNEQFF
TRBJ2-3 - TRBV4-2 - TGTGCCAGCAGCCAAGATCCCTCCACCCGAGATACGCAGTATTTT CASSQDPSTRDTQYF
TRBJ2-5 TRBD1 TRBV6-5 few TGTGCCAGCAGTTACTCGTGGACAGGTAGCGAGACCCAGTACTTC CASSYSWTGSETQYF
TRBJ1-2 - TRBV4-1 - TGCGCCAGCAGCCAAGACCCGGGGGTCCCTTTGAGCTATGGCTACACCTTC CASSQDPGVPLSYGYTF
TRBJ2-1 - TRBV7-2 few TGTGCCAGCACCTCCGGGTCCTACAATGAGCAGTTCTTC CASTSGSYNEQFF
TRBJ1-1 TRBD1 TRBV28 - TGTGCCAGCAGACAGACAGGGGGATCTCCTGAAGCTTTCTTT CASRQTGGSPEAFF
TRBJ2-5 TRBD1 TRBV12-5 - TGTGCTAGTGGCCGGGGACAGGGGGCTGGAGAGACCCAGTACTTC CASGRGQGAGETQYF
TRBJ1-1 - TRBV20-1 - TGCAATGCTAGAGATCAGGGGAGGACTGAAGCTTTCTTT CNARDQGRTEAFF
TRBJ1-1 - TRBV4-1 - TGCGCCAGCAGCCACACGGACAGAAAAGCTTTCTTT CASSHTDRKAFF